This T cell receptor beta chain was sequenced during a study of cytomegalovirus exposure and HLA in healthy donors. Overall study results and limits: Later analysis demonstrated an association between a missense DCLRE1C variant and TCR beta V- and J-gene trimming. Beyond CMV serostatus, there was no information to go on about immune exposure.

The PCR employed 60 Vbeta primers together with 13 Jbeta primers. Clones were sequenced by immunoSEQ multiplex PCR, and TCRdb holds only the in-frame ones, with some missing. This sample carries 150,000 to 200,000 clones, about 83% of them seen once, and the ten largest clones take around 6.1%. The ends were cut back, 10 bases at V and 2 bases at J, with 15 bases in the middle. The CDR3 length is 13 residues. The germline gives CDR1 LNHDA, CDR2 SQIVND (reference sequence). Concerning this clone itself: Antigen: not known.

This receptor was identified in a young woman in good health and CMV-seropositive. The V call is TRBV19, the J call TRBJ2-7, with a weak D call TRBD1 (5 bases). The source material was PBMCs. The CDR3 DNA is TGTGCCACCCGGACAACTGATGCCTACGAGCAGTACTTC. Amino acids: CATRTTDAYEQYF.